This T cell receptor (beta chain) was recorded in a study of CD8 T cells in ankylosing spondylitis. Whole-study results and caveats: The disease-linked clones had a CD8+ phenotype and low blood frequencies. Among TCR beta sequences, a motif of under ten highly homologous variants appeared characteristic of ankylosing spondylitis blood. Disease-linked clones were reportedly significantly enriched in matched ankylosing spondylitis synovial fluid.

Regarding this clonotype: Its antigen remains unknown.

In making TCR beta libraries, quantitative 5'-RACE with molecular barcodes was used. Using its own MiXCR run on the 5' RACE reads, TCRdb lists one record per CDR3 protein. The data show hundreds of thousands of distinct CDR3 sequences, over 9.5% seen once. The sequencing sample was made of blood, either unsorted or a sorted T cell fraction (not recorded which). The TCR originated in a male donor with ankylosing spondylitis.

The DNA of the CDR3 is TGCAGTGCTTCCCACAGGGAGGGGGCAGTTTCCGATGAGCAGTTCTTC. It specifies CSASHREGAVSDEQFF. The chain couples TRBV20-1 to TRBJ2-1; D may correspond to TRBD1 or TRBD2 (7 bases each). The CDR3 sequence is 16 residues long. Germline CDR1 is DFQATT and CDR2 is SNEGSKA (reference sequence). V lost 5 bases and J 8 bases, leaving 25 bases between the germline ends.